This T cell receptor beta chain was found in a study of T cells after yellow fever vaccination. Study-wide results and caveats: There was a possibility that FACS-sorted repertoires contained abundant clonotypes contaminating from the bulk population.

This clonotype came up a few times. No antigen is known for it. V gave up 0 bases and J gave up 6 bases, with 7 bases separating them. The CDR3 has 12 residues. Germline CDR1 SQVTM, CDR2 ANQGSEA. TCRdb reanalysed the 5' RACE reads using MiXCR and keeps one entry per CDR3 protein. The sample consists of about 360,000 distinct CDR3 sequences, 6.2% of them appearing once. The specimen was PBMCs, collected 5 days after the yellow fever booster vaccination. The rearrangement uses TRBV29-1 and TRBJ2-3; the D gene is possibly TRBD2 (6 bases). The clonotype originates from a man aged 25-40 years who received the YFV17D yellow fever vaccine. The CDR3 loop reads CSVEDGRDTQYF. The CDR3 coding sequence is TGCAGCGTTGAAGATGGGAGGGATACGCAGTATTTT.